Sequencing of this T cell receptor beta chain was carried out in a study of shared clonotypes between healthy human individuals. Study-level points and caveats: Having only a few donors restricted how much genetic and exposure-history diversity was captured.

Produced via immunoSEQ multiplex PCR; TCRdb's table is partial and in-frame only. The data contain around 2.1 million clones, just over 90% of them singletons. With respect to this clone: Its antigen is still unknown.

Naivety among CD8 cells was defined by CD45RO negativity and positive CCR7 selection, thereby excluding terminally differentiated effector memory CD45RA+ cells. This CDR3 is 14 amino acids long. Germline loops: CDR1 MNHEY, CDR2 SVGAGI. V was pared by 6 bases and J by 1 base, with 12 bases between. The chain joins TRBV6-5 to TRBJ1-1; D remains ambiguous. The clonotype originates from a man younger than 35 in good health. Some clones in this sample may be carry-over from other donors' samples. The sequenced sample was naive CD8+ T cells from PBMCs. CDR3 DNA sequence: TGTGCCAGCAGCATGACGGGCGCGAACACTGAAGCTTTCTTT. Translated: CASSMTGANTEAFF.